This T cell receptor (beta chain) comes out of a study of CD8 T cells in Susac syndrome (dated by TCRdb to about 2019). In terms of the full investigation: Among the sequenced Susac syndrome patients, more than five had clinically active disease and 8 or 9 were in clinical remission. Susac syndrome patients were therapy-naive, on corticosteroids (some also receiving IVIg), or on IVIg alone at blood withdrawal. Whether CD8+ T cell activation and differentiation in Susac syndrome was antigen driven was tested using repertoire sequencing.

Peripheral blood CD8+ and CD4+ T cells from healthy donors, Susac syndrome patients and multiple sclerosis patients were profiled by high-throughput TCR beta sequencing. Recently defined diagnostic criteria for definite or probable disease were met by the Susac syndrome patients. Bulk CD8+ and CD4+ T cells were purified magnetically by negative isolation, whereas CD8+ TEMRA cells were enriched by FACS. Blood was drawn into EDTA tubes, processed within 24 hours, and PBMCs were isolated by density gradient centrifugation. PBMCs intended for TCR sequencing were cryopreserved in liquid nitrogen and were subsequently thawed in a 37 degrees C water bath. The sorted or isolated CD4+, CD8+ and CD8+ TEMRA cells had a purity of 90% or higher. About this clonotype itself: Its binding antigen is unknown. No much larger clone exists at a distance of one base, and base qualities are not known.

Results the study describes overall, beyond this receptor: The number of individuals in the TCR sequencing and HLA analysis was recognized as being relatively small. The CD4+ T cell repertoire of patients with Susac syndrome showed no detectable clonal expansion.

RNA was extracted using the RNeasy kit, and roughly 0.5 to 1 ug of the RNA was reverse transcribed with random hexamers. The immunoSEQ multiplex PCR assay, which covers 54 Vbeta and 13 Jbeta segments, was used to amplify TCR beta CDR3 regions. Bias from PCR amplification was corrected by using a synthetic template baseline for primer optimization and for computational correction. On the authors' methods: Only productive sequences were kept, with reads annotated to V, D and J genes according to IMGT and analyzed in immunoSEQ Analyzer. To calculate clonality, Shannon entropy was normalized by log2 of the number of productive unique sequences and then subtracted from one. For each patient and control, public and private clones were evaluated within the 100 most prevalent clones. Clones were defined as Susac-specific when absent from the healthy and MS cohorts, from approximately 1,100 published viral clones and from other ImmuneACCESS disease sequences. TCRdb trimmed public reads at Q25 via fastp, called clones via MiXCR and kept in-frame beta chains. CDR3 protein sequences are deduplicated, and each keeps its most common genes and DNA. These V and J calls rely on TCRdb rather than the paper's analysis. In this sample the table shows about 150,000 distinct CDR3 sequences, approximately 96% of which occur a single time. The leading ten clones occupy approximately 0.15% of the sample.

Trimming costs V 6 bases and J 1 base, and their ends lie 14 bases apart. The germline V gene yields SQVTM for CDR1 and ANQGSEA for CDR2. From cysteine to phenylalanine, the CDR3 is 14 amino acids long. The read is trimmed to its CDR3 DNA, 42 bases read in frame from base 1. Recombination linked TRBV29-1 to TRBJ2-3; the D gene cannot be named for sure. Sequencing was carried out using CD4+ T cells from PBMCs. This TCR was recovered from a human donor with Susac syndrome. CDR3 protein: CSVLPRRGTDTQYF. Here is the DNA: TGCAGCGTCCTACCGCGACGGGGCACAGATACGCAGTATTTT.